A single sample gave rise to the 8 T cell receptor beta chains below, sequenced in a study of T cell responses to AZD1222 COVID-19 vaccine. Using immunoSEQ multiplex PCR, the repertoire was profiled, and TCRdb retains in-frame clones only, with some absent. The repertoire consists of about 130,000 clones, with 85% occurring once and the leading ten covering about 4.3%. Sequenced here: peripheral blood, sampled 28 days after the second AZD1222 dose. The receptors were gathered from an adult who received the AZD1222 COVID-19 vaccine.

This clone was observed a single time. The gene calls are TRBV12-3 or TRBV12-4 and TRBJ1-1; unclear D gene. V was pared by 3 bases and J by 6 bases, with 11 bases between. This CDR3 is 13 amino acids long. Here the CDR3 reads CASSFVGVAEAFF. CDR3 DNA sequence: TGTGCCAGCAGTTTCGTTGGGGTGGCTGAAGCTTTCTTT.

V and J are TRBV5-5 and TRBJ1-1; D is perhaps TRBD1 (5 bases). Trimming cost V 6 bases and J 1 base, with 16 bases left between them. Looked up from germline, CDR1 is SGHKS and CDR2 is YYEKEE (reference sequence). CDR3 length: 15 amino acids. Here the CDR3 DNA reads TGTGCCAGCACCCCGGGGGAGTTACAGAACACTGAAGCTTTCTTT. The encoded protein is CASTPGELQNTEAFF.

The CDR3 loop reads CASSQETSGEQFF. The CDR3 nucleotides are TGCGCCAGCAGCCAAGAGACTAGCGGGGAGCAGTTCTTC. The rearrangement uses TRBV4-3 and TRBJ2-1; 10 nucleotides align to TRBD2. The germline V gene has CDR1 LGHNA and CDR2 YSLEER. The CDR3 totals 13 residues. The junction had 0 bases not matched to a gene; V was cut back by 0 bases and J by 10 bases.

This clone was picked up a small number of times. This sequence joins TRBV28 and TRBJ1-1; possibly TRBD1 for D (6 bases). Germline CDR1 MDHEN, CDR2 SYDVKM. The CDR3 is made up of 18 amino acids. Deletions cut 8 bases from V and 0 bases from J, with 25 bases between. Here the CDR3 DNA reads TGTGCCAGCCCGCGGGACCCGGGACACGGCCCCGTGAACACTGAAGCTTTCTTT. Translated: CASPRDPGHGPVNTEAFF.

The chain carries TRBV27 and TRBJ2-1, with D perhaps being TRBD1 or TRBD2 (6 bases each). This CDR3 spans 15 amino acids. Between the trimmed V and J ends, which lost 8 bases and 2 bases, there was a span of 16 bases. CDR1 and CDR2 (germline): MNHEY, SMNVEV (reference sequence). This CDR3 is CASSPEGGTYNEQFF. Here the CDR3 DNA reads TGTGCCAGCTCACCAGAGGGGGGAACCTACAATGAGCAGTTCTTC.

This rearrangement joins TRBV6-6 to TRBJ1-4; D is possibly TRBD1 (6 bases). CDR1 and CDR2 (germline): MNHNY, SVGAGI (reference sequence). V lost 2 bases, J lost 8 bases, and 15 bases lay in between. The CDR3 covers 15 residues. CDR3 DNA: TGTGCCAGCAGTTACCGACAGGCTTCCGTAGAAAAACTGTTTTTT. It codes for CASSYRQASVEKLFF.

This rearrangement joins TRBV6-2 or TRBV6-3 to TRBJ2-5; 8 bases are shared with TRBD1. Germline CDR1 is MNHEY and CDR2 is SVGEGT. CDR3 length equals 17 residues. V dropped 0 bases and J dropped 0; count of bases not matched to a gene: 6. The CDR3 loop reads CASSYSDRAVYQETQYF. As DNA, the CDR3 is TGTGCCAGCAGTTACTCGGACAGGGCTGTCTACCAAGAGACCCAGTACTTC.

The chain joins TRBV12-3 or TRBV12-4 to TRBJ2-7, with TRBD2 as a possible D gene (5 bases). Trimming cost V 1 base and J 6 bases, with 7 bases left between them. The CDR3 extends over 12 amino acids. CDR3 sequence reads: CASSLGAGEQYF. In nucleotides, the CDR3 is TGTGCCAGCAGTTTAGGTGCGGGCGAGCAGTACTTC.